The subject of this entry is one TCR beta chain. Its antigen is not identified. This entry belongs to a study of lymphopenia after photon versus proton radiotherapy. Study results and limitations: Proton therapy kept repertoires fairly stable, unlike photons, which gained effector/memory cells.

Only in-frame clones appear in the TCRdb table, and some are missing; sequencing was by immunoSEQ multiplex PCR. The sample includes approximately 160,000 clones, 70% to 90% of them seen just once. The CDR3 contains 13 residues. CDR1 is WSHSY and CDR2 is SAAADI in the germline V gene. With 6 bases removed from V and 0 bases from J, the gap between germline ends came to 9 bases. The TCR was taken from a man aged 45-60 years with gastric cancer. The sequencing here drew on peripheral blood, taken from a patient treated with photon-based radiotherapy. The chain combines TRBV10-2 with TRBJ2-7; D might be TRBD1 (6 bases). The CDR3 region has the DNA TGCGCCAGCAGAGACAGGACCTCCTACGAGCAGTACTTC. Residues: CASRDRTSYEQYF.